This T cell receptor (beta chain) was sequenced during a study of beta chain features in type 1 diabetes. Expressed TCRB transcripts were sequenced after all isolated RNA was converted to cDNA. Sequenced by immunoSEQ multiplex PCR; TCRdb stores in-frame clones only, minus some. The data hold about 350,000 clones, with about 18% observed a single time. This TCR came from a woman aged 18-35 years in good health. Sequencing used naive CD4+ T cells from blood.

In DNA form, the CDR3 reads TGCGCCAGCAGCCAAGGACTTCTCACAGATACGCAGTATTTT. It codes for CASSQGLLTDTQYF. The chain couples TRBV4-1 to TRBJ2-3, with no clear D. CDR3 length: 14 amino acids. Trimming removed 1 base from V and 2 bases from J, with 7 bases in between. Germline loops: CDR1 MGHRA, CDR2 YSYEKL.